This passage covers 7 T cell receptor beta chains from one sample sequenced in a study of radiotherapy plus CTLA-4 blockade in lung cancer (dated by TCRdb to between 2017 and 2018). The library was generated by the immunoSEQ multiplex PCR assay. The table comes from immuneACCESS by way of TCRdb, which keeps in-frame sequences with V and J called. Part of the clones is missing from these tables; in studies checked, under half for an unresolved V gene and the rest for unknown reasons. The table for this sample lists some 23,000 clones; about three quarters of them were counted only once. The top ten hold 3.6% of the sample. Sequenced material: peripheral blood, taken from a patient treated with radiotherapy plus ipilimumab. The receptors shown here come from a human donor with non-small cell lung cancer who had stable disease on radiotherapy plus ipilimumab.

A word on this clone: This specimen includes other DNA sequences encoding the same CDR3. V gene TRBV4-1 combines with J gene TRBJ2-2, with D hard to call. CDR1 is MGHRA, CDR2 YSYEKL, per germline. This CDR3 has 13 residues. Trimming stripped 0 bases from V and 5 bases from J, with 4 bases between. CDR3 region: CASSQERTGELFF. The CDR3 DNA follows: TGCGCCAGCAGCCAAGAGCGAACCGGGGAGCTGTTTTTT.

The genes are TRBV18 and TRBJ2-7; D call uncertain. Looked up from germline, CDR1 is KGHSH and CDR2 is LQKENI. The V gene lost 2 bases and the J gene lost 0 bases, with 11 bases spanning the gap. The CDR3 sequence is 15 residues long. CDR3 coding DNA: TGTGCCAGCTCACCAAAATTAGACCCCTCCTACGAGCAGTACTTC. It translates to CASSPKLDPSYEQYF.

V usage is TRBV19 and J usage is TRBJ1-1, with a weak D call TRBD1 (6 bases). The CDR3 contains 14 residues. CDR1 is LNHDA and CDR2 is SQIVND in the germline V gene (reference sequence). V was trimmed by 10 bases and J by 1 base, leaving 16 bases between them. The CDR3 region is CATLHRATNTEAFF. CDR3 nucleotide sequence: TGTGCCACTTTACACAGGGCCACGAACACTGAAGCTTTCTTT.

The chain recombines TRBV5-6 with TRBJ2-2; D is ambiguous. V dropped 0 bases and J dropped 1 base, with 7 bases sitting between them. The CDR3 has 15 residues. Germline V lookup: CDR1 SGHDT, CDR2 YYEEEE. This CDR3 is CASSLDWRNTGELFF. DNA of the CDR3: TGTGCCAGCAGCTTGGATTGGCGGAACACCGGGGAGCTGTTTTTT.

This clone was counted between two and nine times. This chain joins TRBV6-6 and TRBJ2-7; 8 nucleotides agree with TRBD2. CDR1 and CDR2 from the germline V gene are MNHNY and SVGAGI (reference sequence). With 6 bases clipped from V and 3 bases from J, the junction kept 7 bases outside the gene matches. This CDR3 contains 14 residues. CDR3 protein: CASRPRGTSYEQYF. The CDR3 coding sequence is TGTGCCAGCAGACCGAGGGGGACTAGCTACGAGCAGTACTTC.

The rearrangement uses TRBV5-8 and TRBJ2-3; 7 nucleotides line up with TRBD2. This CDR3 has 11 residues. CDR1 is SGHTS and CDR2 is YDEGEE in the germline V gene. V shed 5 bases and J 6 bases; nucleotides not matched to a gene: 0. This CDR3 reads CASRGGDTQYF. CDR3 nucleotide sequence: TGTGCCAGCAGGGGGGGGGATACGCAGTATTTT.

The chain has TRBV14 and TRBJ1-1; tentative D call: TRBD1 (5 bases). V dropped 4 bases and J dropped 0 bases, with 9 bases sitting between them. The germline V gene encodes CDR1 SGHDN and CDR2 FVKESK. The CDR3 consists of 14 residues. The CDR3: CASSPTVMNTEAFF. CDR3 bases: TGTGCCAGCAGCCCGACAGTCATGAACACTGAAGCTTTCTTT.